The 10 T cell receptor beta chains presented below share a single source sample, sequenced in a study of T-cell memory formation after mild COVID-19. TCRdb used MiXCR to reprocess the 5' RACE reads, holding one entry per CDR3 protein. The sample has approximately 60,000 distinct CDR3 sequences, less than 9.5% seen once; the top ten hold approximately 1.1%. The sequencing sample was made of PBMCs or a T cell subset sorted from them (not recorded which). These receptors came from a man aged 18 to 35 who had mild COVID-19 (a few samples of this study predate the infection). Cell type and time point are not known.

This clonotype was observed at least ten times. This chain joins TRBV11-2 and TRBJ2-1, with unresolved D. CDR1 is SGHAT, CDR2 FQNNGV, per germline. The CDR3 contains 13 residues. Trimming pared 1 base from V and 4 bases from J, leaving 5 bases between. CDR3 loop: CASSLGRYNEQFF. In nucleotides, the CDR3 is TGTGCCAGCAGCTTAGGACGGTACAATGAGCAGTTCTTC.

This clonotype was observed a handful of times. This rearrangement joins TRBV4-2 to TRBJ1-2; the D gene is possibly TRBD1 (5 bases). V dropped 0 bases and J dropped 4 bases, with 12 bases sitting between them. Germline V lookup: CDR1 LGHNA, CDR2 YNFKEQ. The CDR3 has 15 residues. The CDR3 here is CASSQDVSGAYGYTF. CDR3 nucleotide sequence: TGTGCCAGCAGCCAAGATGTTTCCGGGGCCTATGGCTACACCTTC.

J is TRBJ1-5 and V is TRBV6-5; 7 bases agree with TRBD1. This CDR3 spans 14 amino acids. The V gene end was trimmed by 6 bases and the J gene end by 5 bases; junction bases not matched to a gene: 7. In germline, CDR1 is MNHEY, CDR2 SVGAGI. The CDR3 DNA sequence: TGTGCCAGCAGGCGCGACAGGGTCGATCAGCCCCAGCATTTT. Amino acid sequence: CASRRDRVDQPQHF.

This clonotype was counted ten times or more. This chain uses TRBV5-1 with TRBJ2-1; D gene unclear. Germline assignment: CDR1 SGHRS and CDR2 YFSETQ. Trimming took off 4 bases at V and 5 bases at J, with 10 bases between the two ends. This CDR3 spans 13 amino acids. The CDR3 sequence is CASSVGVDNEQFF. The CDR3 coding sequence is TGCGCCAGCAGCGTTGGAGTAGACAATGAGCAGTTCTTC.

J is TRBJ2-7 and V is TRBV5-1; 10 nucleotides match TRBD1. J lost 4 bases, V lost 7 bases, and 11 bases had no gene match. There are 15 residues in the CDR3. The germline CDR1 and CDR2 sequences are SGHRS and YFSETQ. The CDR3 sequence: CASARSGTGEYEQYF. The CDR3 DNA reads as TGCGCCAGCGCCCGCTCCGGGACAGGGGAGTACGAGCAGTACTTC.

The chain joins TRBV20-1 to TRBJ2-3; the D is unclear. The germline V and J ends were trimmed by 3 bases and 5 bases, with 9 bases remaining between them. From germline, CDR1 is DFQATT and CDR2 SNEGSKA (reference sequence). The CDR3 has 12 residues. CDR3: CSASGLGDTQYF. Here the CDR3 DNA reads TGCAGTGCTAGCGGGTTGGGAGATACGCAGTATTTT.

At least ten counts were recorded for this clonotype. The genes are TRBV4-3 and TRBJ2-5, with 10 nucleotides matching TRBD2. V shed 0 bases, J shed 5 bases, and the junction held 6 bases outside the gene matches. CDR3 length: 16 amino acids. Germline V lookup: CDR1 LGHNA, CDR2 YSLEER. CDR3 amino acids: CASSQDPSGGWETQYF. CDR3 nucleotides: TGCGCCAGCAGCCAAGATCCTAGCGGGGGATGGGAGACCCAGTACTTC.

The CDR3 sequence is CASSLPPPDTEAFF. The CDR3 DNA is TGTGCCAGCAGCTTACCCCCTCCGGACACTGAAGCTTTCTTT. The J gene is TRBJ1-1, the V gene TRBV7-9; no firm D call. This CDR3 contains 14 residues. Germline V CDR1 and CDR2: SEHNR, FQNEAQ (reference sequence). Trimming pared 2 bases from V and 3 bases from J, leaving 10 bases between.

Only a few counts were recorded for this clonotype. The genes are TRBV20-1 and TRBJ1-2, with 8 bases lining up with TRBD1. Germline values: CDR1 DFQATT, CDR2 SNEGSKA (reference sequence). The V and J ends lost 5 bases and 4 bases, in that order; junction bases with no gene match: 6. The CDR3 is 13 amino acids. CDR3 nucleotides: TGCAGTGCTGGCGTACAGGGGGGCTATGGCTACACCTTC. It is translated as CSAGVQGGYGYTF.

This CDR3 is CASSLPRTDFSVAPQHF. DNA for the CDR3: TGTGCCAGCAGTTTACCCCGGACAGACTTCAGTGTGGCGCCCCAGCATTTT. The chain combines TRBV28 with TRBJ1-5, with D possibly being TRBD1 (6 bases). V was shortened by 2 bases and J by 9 bases, with 23 bases between the two germline ends. This CDR3 spans 17 amino acids. Germline CDR1 and CDR2: MDHEN and SYDVKM. Combining the CDR3 with reference TRBV28 and TRBJ1-5 gives the whole variable domain DVKVTQSSRYLVKRTGEKVFLECVQDMDHENMFWYRQDPGLGLRLIYFSYDVKMKEKGDIPEGYSVSREKKERFSLILESASTNQTSMYLCASSLPRTDFSVAPQHFGDGTRLSIL.